This TCR beta chain stems from a study of T cell repertoires in cytomegalovirus infection. Study at large: Public TCR beta signatures were indicative of both CMV infection and a matching HLA type.

This clonotype was recorded many times. MiXCR was run by TCRdb on the reads, yielding one entry per CDR3 protein. The sample yields about 240,000 distinct CDR3 sequences, 10% to 15% seen once. This clonotype was sampled from a human donor in good health (CMV status not recorded). Some clones in this sample may be carry-over from other donors' samples. The specimen was PBMCs.

The CDR3 DNA is TGTGCCAGCAGCCTCCGAACAGGGAGGGACACTGAAGCTTTCTTT. Its translation: CASSLRTGRDTEAFF. The chain couples TRBV14 to TRBJ1-1; TRBD1 is a possible D gene (6 bases). Trimming took off 4 bases at V and 3 bases at J, with 15 bases between the two ends. The CDR3 sequence is 15 residues long. Germline assignment: CDR1 SGHDN and CDR2 FVKESK.